This T cell receptor beta chain was sequenced for a study of blood T cell repertoires in COVID-19. Across the whole study: The study drew acute and convalescent COVID-19 samples from the United States, Italy and Spain. Nucleic acid was either cDNA or gDNA, and it came from T cells, B-cell-depleted T cells, or PBMCs.

In the authors' workflow: For nucleated cells, counts were estimated from reference gene primer amplification. Assay: immunoSEQ multiplex PCR; the TCRdb copy retains only in-frame clones and omits some. That table supplies the V and J calls and clone size; D and trimming were determined from the DNA. Of 380,000 or so clones in the sample, 70% to 90% are singletons; the top ten hold more than 1%. V gave up 6 bases and J gave up 6 bases, with 20 bases separating them. This CDR3 has 15 amino acids. From germline, CDR1 is MNHEY and CDR2 SMNVEV (reference sequence). This clone has a handful of counts. This chain joins TRBV27 and TRBJ1-2; D possibly corresponds to TRBD1 (6 bases). Source material: peripheral blood. This receptor was identified in a man between 40 and 49 years old with acute or convalescent COVID-19. The CDR3 is CASSPLPSNRDGYTF. DNA for the CDR3: TGTGCCAGCAGCCCACTGCCGTCCAACAGGGATGGCTACACCTTC.